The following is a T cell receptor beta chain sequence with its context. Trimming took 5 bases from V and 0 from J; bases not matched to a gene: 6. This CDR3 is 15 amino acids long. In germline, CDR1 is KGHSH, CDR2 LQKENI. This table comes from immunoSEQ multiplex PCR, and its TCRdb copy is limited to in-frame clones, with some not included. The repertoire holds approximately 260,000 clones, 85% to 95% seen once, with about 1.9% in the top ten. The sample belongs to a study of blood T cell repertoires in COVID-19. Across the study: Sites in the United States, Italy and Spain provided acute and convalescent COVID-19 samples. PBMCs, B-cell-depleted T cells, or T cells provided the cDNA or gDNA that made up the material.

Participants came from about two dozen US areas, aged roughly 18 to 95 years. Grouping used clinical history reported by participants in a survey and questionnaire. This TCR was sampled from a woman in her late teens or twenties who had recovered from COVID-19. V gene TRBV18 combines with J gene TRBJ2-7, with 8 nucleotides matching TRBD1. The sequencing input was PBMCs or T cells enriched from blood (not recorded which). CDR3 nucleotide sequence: TGTGCCAGCTCATATGGGACAGGCAGCTCCTACGAGCAGTACTTC. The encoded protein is CASSYGTGSSYEQYF.